Below, one T cell receptor (beta chain) is given with its context. The sample originates from a study of blood T cell repertoires in COVID-19. As for the study in general: Sites in the United States, Italy and Spain provided acute and convalescent COVID-19 samples. Sample material is recorded as cDNA or gDNA derived from T cells, B-cell-depleted T cells, or PBMCs.

Per the original methods: Counts of nucleated cells, estimated from reference gene primer amplification, were obtained. Some clones are missing from TCRdb's copy, which holds only in-frame ones; the method was immunoSEQ multiplex PCR. The DNA gave D and trimming, while V, J and clone size come from that table. This table has approximately 220,000 clones, about 88% appearing once. Sequencing was carried out using peripheral blood. The sequence was obtained from a man aged 40-55 years with acute or convalescent COVID-19.

This CDR3 reads CASSLRTTNTEAFF. The CDR3 DNA reads as TGTGCCAGCAGCTTGAGGACAACGAACACTGAAGCTTTCTTT. The V and J genes are TRBV7-6 and TRBJ1-1, with D possibly matching TRBD1 (5 bases). The CDR3 is 14 amino acids. V was trimmed by 3 bases and J by 1 base, leaving 9 bases between them. CDR1 SGHVS and CDR2 FNYEAQ come from the germline V gene.